This T cell receptor (beta chain) appears in the sequencing data of a study of T cell responses to AZD1222 COVID-19 vaccine. This table comes from immunoSEQ multiplex PCR, and its TCRdb copy is limited to in-frame clones, with some not included. The repertoire holds around 140,000 clones, with about 94% as singletons. Germline values: CDR1 KGHSH, CDR2 LQKENI. The CDR3 is 14 residues long. Trimming removed 3 bases at V and 1 base at J, with 9 bases between. The receptor's source is an adult in good health. V is TRBV18 and J is TRBJ1-1; TRBD1 might be the D (5 bases). The sample here was peripheral blood, taken on day 0 of AZD1222 vaccination. CDR3 sequence (DNA): TGTGCCAGCTCACCGGGGGGTGGGAACACTGAAGCTTTCTTT. Translation: CASSPGGGNTEAFF.